This record looks at one TCR beta chain sequence and its context. These data belong to a study of blood T cell repertoires in COVID-19. Overall study context: Sources were T cells, B-cell-depleted T cells, or PBMCs; the material itself was cDNA or gDNA.

Authors' methods: It was from reference gene primer amplification that nucleated cell counts were estimated. The assay was immunoSEQ multiplex PCR, and TCRdb's table has in-frame clones only and misses some. V, J and clone size are taken as reported in that table, and D and trimming were inferred from the DNA itself. The sample gives around 140,000 clones, 60% to 80% of which show up once; 2.5% to 3.5% is in the top ten. The cohort comprised adults aged about 18 to 100 years residing in approximately 22 US areas. Membership in each cohort depended on participant-reported clinical history. In germline, CDR1 is SGHTA, CDR2 FQGTGA. The CDR3 has 14 residues. Trimming pared 3 bases from V and 5 bases from J, leaving 13 bases between.

The chain carries TRBV7-3 and TRBJ1-1; perhaps TRBD1 as D (6 bases). The TCR was taken from a woman in her fifties or sixties who had recovered from COVID-19. Sequenced: PBMCs or T cells enriched from blood (not recorded which). CDR3 bases: TGTGCCAGCAGCTTCAGGGGTGGTGAAACTGAAGCTTTCTTT. This sequence encodes CASSFRGGETEAFF.